The sequence of this T cell receptor beta chain was determined in a study of PD-1 blockade in classical Hodgkin lymphoma. As concerns this clone: Its antigen is unknown.

V dropped 0 bases and J dropped 5 bases, with 13 bases sitting between them. From germline, CDR1 is SGHDN and CDR2 FVKESK. CDR3 length: 15 amino acids. Study outcomes and limitations: Baseline diversity in complete responders resembled that of newly diagnosed patients.

The data were produced by immunoSEQ multiplex PCR, yet TCRdb's version contains in-frame clones alone and is incomplete. Of under 100,000 clones listed, approximately 80% are singletons. Each of the patients experienced relapse following autologous stem cell transplantation, and their brentuximab vedotin exposure differed. The clonotype comes from a human donor with classical Hodgkin lymphoma. The chain uses TRBV14 and TRBJ2-5; possible D gene TRBD2, 5 bases. Sample: peripheral blood mononuclear cells (PBMCs), taken at baseline. CDR3 sequence (DNA): TGTGCCAGCAGCCAAGATGAGGGCACTCGGGAGACCCAGTACTTC. Encoded protein: CASSQDEGTRETQYF.